This TCR beta chain was documented in a study of PD-1 blockade in classical Hodgkin lymphoma. Points from the study as a whole: Newly diagnosed patients had baseline TCR diversity that was reportedly lower than that of healthy donors. Patients who began taking nivolumab under 1 year after ASCT were left out. By C4D1, CD4+ diversity increased significantly, especially in complete responders.

For this clone: Its antigen is undetermined.

Sample time point: cycle 4 day 1 (C4D1), after five to seven weeks of nivolumab. Autologous stem cell transplantation was followed by relapse in every patient, and brentuximab vedotin exposure varied. Classification of best responses gave complete response, partial response or progressive disease. The table came from immunoSEQ multiplex PCR; TCRdb's copy has only in-frame clones and leaves some out. The sample consists of some 33,000 clones, approximately 85% of them appearing once. The input for sequencing was peripheral blood mononuclear cells (PBMCs), taken before the fourth cycle of nivolumab. The source is a human donor with classical Hodgkin lymphoma.

The CDR3 reads CASSLGDSDTQYF. CDR3 DNA sequence: TGTGCCAGCAGCTTAGGGGACAGTGATACGCAGTATTTT. This sequence joins TRBV7-6 and TRBJ2-3; TRBD1 matches at 7 bases. The CDR3 consists of 13 residues. The germline V gene has CDR1 SGHVS and CDR2 FNYEAQ. J gave up 6 bases and V 1 base, and 1 base lay outside the gene matches.